The 10 T cell receptor beta chains presented below share a single source sample, sequenced in a study of T cell responses to AZD1222 COVID-19 vaccine. Here immunoSEQ multiplex PCR was the method, and the copy in TCRdb shows in-frame clones only, minus some. The data contain approximately 110,000 clones, roughly nine tenths of them singletons. Sequenced here: peripheral blood, sampled on day 0 of AZD1222 vaccination. The receptor source for this set is an adult in good health.

The gene calls are TRBV18 and TRBJ1-1, with a possible D match to TRBD1 (5 bases). Germline V lookup: CDR1 KGHSH, CDR2 LQKENI. The length of the CDR3 is 14 residues. V was trimmed by 2 bases and J by 4 bases, leaving 11 bases between them. The CDR3: CASSPRDRGTEAFF. As DNA, the CDR3 is TGTGCCAGCTCACCAAGGGATAGGGGCACTGAAGCTTTCTTT.

The chain carries TRBV7-6 and TRBJ1-3; a possible D gene is TRBD1 (5 bases). Trimming shortened V by 5 bases and J by 0 bases, and 17 bases separated the two germline ends. Per the germline V gene, CDR1 is SGHVS and CDR2 is FNYEAQ. The CDR3 is made up of 17 amino acids. CDR3: CASSKRSPGISGNTIYF. Written as DNA, the CDR3 is TGTGCCAGCAGCAAACGTTCGCCAGGGATCTCTGGAAACACCATATATTTT.

V usage is TRBV2 and J usage is TRBJ1-2, with D uncertain. Germline CDR1 SNHLY, CDR2 FYNNEI. Trimming took off 3 bases at V and 2 bases at J, with 7 bases between the two ends. The CDR3 has 13 residues. The CDR3 nucleotides are TGTGCCAGCAGTGAGGATAGGAACTATGGCTACACCTTC. The encoded protein is CASSEDRNYGYTF.

The rearrangement joins TRBV19 to TRBJ1-3; D is unclear. CDR3 length equals 13 residues. Germline V CDR1 and CDR2: LNHDA, SQIVND (reference sequence). V was clipped by 2 bases and J by 3 bases, with 5 bases between them. The CDR3 DNA reads TGTGCCAGTAGTATACAGGTTGGAAACACCATATATTTT. Its protein product is CASSIQVGNTIYF.

J is TRBJ2-1 and V is TRBV23-1; D assignment may be TRBD1 or TRBD2 (5 bases each). TRBV23-1 is marked as an open reading frame, function uncertain. The germline V and J ends were trimmed by 6 bases and 4 bases, with 13 bases remaining between them. The CDR3 sequence is 14 residues long. The CDR3 coding sequence is TGCGCCAGCAGGAACCCGGGACGGTACAATGAGCAGTTCTTC. The encoded protein is CASRNPGRYNEQFF.

The sample holds one count of this clone. The V and J genes are TRBV27 and TRBJ1-2, with 9 bases lining up with TRBD1. This CDR3 has 15 amino acids. CDR1 MNHEY and CDR2 SMNVEV come from the germline V gene (reference sequence). J lost 8 bases, V lost 7 bases, and 14 bases had no gene match. The CDR3 region has the DNA TGTGCCAGCACCCCAACAGGGGGCGCCCCGGGGGGCTACACCTTC. Residues: CASTPTGGAPGGYTF.

The V and J genes are TRBV5-6 and TRBJ1-1, with a weak D call TRBD1 (5 bases). Germline CDR1 and CDR2: SGHDT and YYEEEE. CDR3 length: 15 residues. Trimming pared 1 base from V and 2 bases from J, leaving 12 bases between. CDR3 coding DNA: TGTGCCAGCAGCTTGAACAGGAGAACTAACACTGAAGCTTTCTTT. Residues: CASSLNRRTNTEAFF.

This rearrangement joins TRBV7-2 to TRBJ1-1; D is undetermined. CDR1 SGHTA and CDR2 FQGNSA come from the germline V gene. The CDR3 totals 15 residues. With 1 base removed from V and 0 bases from J, the gap between germline ends came to 9 bases. The CDR3 sequence: CASSLGRGMNTEAFF. The DNA of the CDR3 is TGTGCCAGCAGCTTAGGACGAGGGATGAACACTGAAGCTTTCTTT.

This clone came up a few times. The chain carries TRBV7-9 and TRBJ2-7; D call uncertain. Trimming took off 0 bases at V and 2 bases at J, with 5 bases between the two ends. The CDR3 contains 13 residues. The V gene's germline CDR1 is SEHNR and CDR2 FQNEAQ (reference sequence). The CDR3 DNA reads as TGTGCCAGCAGCTTAGCACGTCCCTACGAGCAGTACTTC. Translated: CASSLARPYEQYF.

The chain employs TRBV6-5 and TRBJ2-4, with 9 nucleotides matching TRBD1. V lost 4 bases, J lost 5 bases, and 3 bases stayed unmatched. CDR1 and CDR2 from the germline V gene are MNHEY and SVGAGI. This CDR3 contains 14 residues. CDR3 amino acids: CASSWDREQNIQYF. The CDR3 DNA reads TGTGCCAGCAGTTGGGACAGGGAACAAAACATTCAGTACTTC.